The 20 T cell receptor beta chains below were found in one sample sequenced in a study. Each CDR3 protein gets one entry after TCRdb re-called the 5' RACE reads with MiXCR. Of about 57,000 distinct CDR3 sequences in the sample, 26% are singletons; the top ten hold 2% to 2.5%. The sorted Tregs were CD4+CD25+CD127-/low cells. Sequencing was done on a sample of tumor-infiltrating Tregs sorted from the breast tumor. These receptors all come from a female donor with breast cancer.

Ten or more counts support this clonotype. V and J are TRBV10-3 and TRBJ2-7, with D maybe TRBD2 (6 bases). This CDR3 comprises 13 residues. Trimming took off 11 bases at V and 0 bases at J, with 14 bases between the two ends. Germline loops: CDR1 ENHRY, CDR2 SYGVKD. CDR3 DNA: TGTGCCTTGCGGGAAGCCTCCTCCTACGAGCAGTACTTC. This codes for CALREASSYEQYF.

This clonotype was counted between two and nine times. The J gene is TRBJ1-1, the V gene TRBV29-1; D is perhaps TRBD1 (5 bases). Germline V gives CDR1 SQVTM, CDR2 ANQGSEA. The CDR3 sequence is 13 residues long. The ends were cut back, 6 bases at V and 5 bases at J, with 16 bases in the middle. The CDR3 coding sequence is TGCAGCGTGGAGGGGAAATTGAGGACTGAAGCTTTCTTT. The encoded protein is CSVEGKLRTEAFF.

J is TRBJ2-7 and V is TRBV12-2; the table's D call of TRBD1 was not tested on the DNA. TRBV12-2 is recorded as a pseudogene. The CDR3 is 16 residues long. The CDR3 spells CASHPPSGQRHYEQYF. CDR3 DNA: TGTGCAAGCCACCCGCCGTCGGGACAGAGACACTACGAGCAGTACTTC.

V usage is TRBV12-3 or TRBV12-4 and J usage is TRBJ2-1; either TRBD1 or TRBD2 may supply D (5 bases each). Trimming removed 1 base at V and 12 bases at J, with 7 bases between. The CDR3 loop spans 11 amino acids. The CDR3 DNA sequence: TGTGCCAGCAGTTTAGAGGGGAGGCAGTTCTTC. Protein product: CASSLEGRQFF.

Points on this clonotype: The conserved final phenylalanine or tryptophan is absent from the CDR3, which likely points to a read error. The limits of the CDR3 on the DNA are not certain, so only TCRdb's listed CDR3 is given. The chain combines TRBV7-3 with TRBJ2-7; TRBD1 is the table's D call, not checked against the DNA. Germline CDR1 and CDR2: SGHTA and FQGTGA. The CDR3 extends over 12 residues, inclusive of both ends. CDR3 region: CASSFRPNHRIL.

This clonotype came up a few times. V and J are TRBV27 and TRBJ2-7; D gene unclear. Trimming removed 5 bases at V and 1 base at J, with 9 bases between. The CDR3 length is 13 residues. Germline assignment: CDR1 MNHEY and CDR2 SMNVEV (reference sequence). The CDR3 nucleotides are TGTGCCAGCAGTCCCGGCGTGTCCTACGAGCAGTACTTC. Translated, it gives CASSPGVSYEQYF.

The chain uses TRBV18 and TRBJ1-4; no definite D call. The CDR3 runs 15 residues. Trimming shortened V by 4 bases and J by 5 bases, and 14 bases separated the two germline ends. In germline, CDR1 is KGHSH, CDR2 LQKENI. CDR3 in DNA: TGTGCCAGCTCACGTGAGGGCCCCGGCAATGAAAAACTGTTTTTT. Amino acid sequence: CASSREGPGNEKLFF.

V usage is TRBV7-2 and J usage is TRBJ2-5; D is possibly TRBD1 (5 bases). V lost 5 bases and J lost 1, with 8 bases in between. CDR1 and CDR2 (germline): SGHTA, FQGNSA. The CDR3 runs 13 residues. The CDR3 loop reads CASSVRVQETQYF. The CDR3 region has the DNA TGTGCCAGCAGCGTCAGGGTCCAAGAGACCCAGTACTTC. The variable domain in full, completed from reference TRBV7-2 and TRBJ2-5, reads GAGVSQSPSNKVTEKGKDVELRCDPISGHTALYWYRQSLGQGLEFLIYFQGNSAPDKSGLPSDRFSAERTGGSVSTLTIQRTQQEDSAVYLCASSVRVQETQYFGPGTRLLVL.

The V call is TRBV10-3, the J call TRBJ1-3; D not certain. The germline gives CDR1 ENHRY, CDR2 SYGVKD. This CDR3 is 12 amino acids long. V lost 7 bases and J 10 bases, leaving 14 bases between the germline ends. CDR3 residues: CAIMDRFGTIYF. The CDR3 bases are TGTGCCATCATGGACCGGTTCGGGACCATATATTTT.

The CDR3 region has the DNA TGTGCCACCAGAGTAGCGGGAGGGCCGTGGCGCACAGATACGCAGTATTTT. As protein: CATRVAGGPWRTDTQYF. V is TRBV15 and J is TRBJ2-3, with 11 bases matching TRBD2. After removal of 6 bases from V and 1 base from J, the junction contained 9 bases not matched to a gene. The CDR3 consists of 17 residues. Germline-derived CDR1 and CDR2 are LNHNV and YYDKDF (reference sequence).

The CDR3: CASSPSGSQKAFF. The CDR3, as DNA: TGTGCCAGCAGCCCCTCCGGTTCTCAGAAAGCTTTCTTT. The chain recombines TRBV7-3 with TRBJ1-1; D is unclear. Germline CDR1 SGHTA, CDR2 FQGTGA. The length of the CDR3 is 13 residues. Trimming cost V 5 bases and J 9 bases, with 16 bases left between them.

This clonotype came up a few times. The gene calls are TRBV5-1 and TRBJ2-2, with a tentative D call TRBD1 (5 bases). Germline V gene sequence: CDR1 SGHRS, CDR2 YFSETQ. This CDR3 spans 15 amino acids. The V gene lost 0 bases and the J gene lost 5 bases, with 11 bases spanning the gap. The CDR3 nucleotides read TGCGCCAGCAGCTTGGAGGACCCAGGGACCGGGGAGCTGTTTTTT. Its protein product is CASSLEDPGTGELFF.

The chain links TRBV19 to TRBJ2-3; 7 bases match TRBD2. V trimming: 7 bases; J trimming: 10 bases; junction bases outside the gene matches: 17. Per the germline V gene, CDR1 is LNHDA and CDR2 is SQIVND (reference sequence). The CDR3 has 15 amino acids. The CDR3 region has the DNA TGTGCCAGTAATGAGGGAGGGCCTGCTGGGGTCGCGCAGTATTTT. Translated: CASNEGGPAGVAQYF.

As to this clonotype: A much larger clone differs by one base, so this may be a read error. The genes are TRBV20-1 and TRBJ2-1; D ambiguous. CDR1 and CDR2 (germline): DFQATT, SNEGSKA (reference sequence). The CDR3 has 14 amino acids. The CDR3 DNA is TGCGGTGCTAGAGGCCTCAAGGCGTACAATGAGCAGTTCTTC. This sequence encodes CGARGLKAYNEQFF.

V is TRBV5-1 and J is TRBJ2-2; no clear D gene. The CDR3 consists of 14 residues. CDR1 is SGHRS, CDR2 YFSETQ, per germline. With 4 bases removed from V and 3 bases from J, the gap between germline ends came to 10 bases. CDR3 sequence: CASSQNSYTGELFF. CDR3 coding DNA: TGCGCCAGCAGCCAAAACAGCTACACCGGGGAGCTGTTTTTT.

In its sample, this clonotype was seen many times. The chain joins TRBV20-1 to TRBJ2-1, with a tentative D call TRBD2 (5 bases). Germline assignment: CDR1 DFQATT and CDR2 SNEGSKA (reference sequence). The CDR3 extends over 14 amino acids. Trimming took off 0 bases at V and 4 bases at J, with 10 bases between the two ends. The CDR3 is CSARDLARYNEQFF. CDR3 nucleotide sequence: TGCAGTGCTAGAGACCTAGCAAGGTACAATGAGCAGTTCTTC.

This clonotype occurred once. V and J are TRBV10-2 and TRBJ2-1; TRBD2 matches at 9 bases. Germline V lookup: CDR1 WSHSY, CDR2 SAAADI. This CDR3 spans 14 amino acids. With 7 bases clipped from V and 3 bases from J, the junction kept 4 bases outside the gene matches. CDR3 coding DNA: TGCGCCAGCAAGGTAGCGGGAGACTACAATGAGCAGTTCTTC. This encodes CASKVAGDYNEQFF.

This sequence joins TRBV15 and TRBJ2-2; 9 nucleotides align to TRBD2. Germline CDR1 reads LNHNV; CDR2 reads YYDKDF (reference sequence). This CDR3 contains 15 residues. V was pared by 6 bases and J by 7 bases, with 9 bases of the junction left unmatched. The CDR3 loop is CATRSSGRLGGELFF. The CDR3 nucleotides are TGTGCCACCAGAAGTAGCGGGAGATTGGGCGGGGAGCTGTTTTTT.

This chain links TRBV20-1 with TRBJ1-1; no clear D. Germline values: CDR1 DFQATT, CDR2 SNEGSKA (reference sequence). The CDR3 spans 11 residues. Between the trimmed V and J ends, which lost 7 bases and 1 base, there was a span of 7 bases. In DNA, the CDR3 is TGCAGTGTTGCTCCGAACACTGAAGCTTTCTTT. Translation gives CSVAPNTEAFF.

This clonotype has just a few counts. CDR3 protein: CASSRTGTDGSPLHF. The CDR3 DNA reads TGCGCCAGCAGCCGGACCGGGACCGATGGGTCACCCCTCCACTTT. The chain combines TRBV5-1 with TRBJ1-6; TRBD1 is a possible D gene (5 bases). Trimming took off 4 bases at V and 10 bases at J, with 18 bases between the two ends. Germline values: CDR1 SGHRS, CDR2 YFSETQ. The CDR3 is made up of 15 amino acids.